This is a list of T cell receptor beta chains from one sample in a study of shared clonotypes between healthy human individuals. The method was immunoSEQ multiplex PCR; TCRdb's version includes in-frame clones alone and lacks a portion of them. This sample carries about 490,000 clones, roughly 80% of them seen once, and the ten largest clones take about an eighth. Material for sequencing was PBMCs. The receptors here all came from a woman aged 40 to 50 in good health. Some clones in this sample may be carry-over from other donors' samples. The conserved cysteine and the conserved F or W are not part of the CDR3 here. Clone size is stated in some rows and not others, as once, few, many or a class when expanded.

TRBV18	TRBJ2-2	.	ASSLPSGTSTGELF
TRBV7-9	TRBJ2-3	.	ASSLSDTQY
TRBV6-5	TRBJ2-2	.	ASSYGGTGELF
TRBV5-3	TRBJ2-1	.	ARSHTGGEQF
TRBV28	TRBJ2-1	once	ASSLGPGDEQF
TRBV7-9	TRBJ2-2	once	ASSPGRELF
TRBV28	TRBJ1-2	.	ASSWSGESGYT
TRBV6-5	TRBJ1-1	.	ASSQGFEAF
TRBV6-1	TRBJ1-5	.	ASSDRNQPQH
TRBV28	TRBJ1-1	.	ADAPMNTEAF
TRBV4-1	TRBJ1-3	.	ASSQGGRAGNTIY
TRBV7-9	TRBJ2-7	.	ASKLSEGPYEQY
TRBV4-2	TRBJ2-1	.	ASSQQREYNEQF
TRBV2	TRBJ2-3	.	ASRRSGTNVGTDTQY
TRBV4-3	TRBJ2-7	.	ASSQAASWDRGYEQY
TRBV28	TRBJ1-2	.	ASSTPANYGYT
TRBV5-6	TRBJ2-3	.	ASSLEAGDADTQY